Each of the 3 T cell receptor beta chains below was sequenced from the same sample in a study of T-cell reconstitution after alpha-beta-depleted transplantation in children. Unique molecular identifiers were built into the TCRbeta library. TCRdb re-called the PCR reads with MiXCR, one entry per CDR3 protein. The data contain about 690,000 distinct CDR3 sequences, around 16% of them singletons. Material: PBMCs from the stem cell graft donor, obtained from the stem cell graft. The source is a human donor who donated a stem cell graft to a child with acute myeloid leukemia.

V usage is TRBV13 and J usage is TRBJ1-6; D call uncertain. Germline V lookup: CDR1 PRHDT, CDR2 FYEKMQ (reference sequence). The CDR3 has 13 residues. V was pared by 5 bases and J by 13 bases, with 15 bases between. The CDR3 nucleotides read TGTGCCAGCAGCCTCGTGGACCGGGATCCCCTCCACTTT. It codes for CASSLVDRDPLHF. Looking up the rest from reference TRBV13 and TRBJ1-6 gives the full variable domain: AAGVIQSPRHLIKEKRETATLKCYPIPRHDTVYWYQQGPGQDPQFLISFYEKMQSDKGSIPDRFSAQQFSDYHSELNMSSLELGDSALYFCASSLVDRDPLHFGNGTRLTVT.

On this clonotype: One base away lies a much larger clone, so this may be a sequencing read error. The chain combines TRBV5-6 with TRBJ1-5; D remains unclear. The CDR3 contains 13 residues. Looked up from germline, CDR1 is SGHDT and CDR2 is YYEEEE. This chain's CDR3 is CASSSSRYHPQHF. The CDR3 coding sequence is TGTGCCAGCAGCTCCTCTAGATATCACCCCCAGCATTTT.

This clonotype was counted many times. The V gene is TRBV12-3 or TRBV12-4, the J gene TRBJ1-6; D remains unclear. The V end lost 3 bases, the J end lost 5 bases, and 5 bases lay between the germline ends. The CDR3 extends over 13 amino acids. In DNA form, the CDR3 reads TGTGCCAGCAGTTTCCGTCATAATTCACCCCTCCACTTT. Encoded protein: CASSFRHNSPLHF.